Below, 4 T cell receptor beta chains from the same sample are listed, as sequenced in a study of blood T cell repertoires in COVID-19 (dated by TCRdb to between 2020 and 2021). The protocol used for the library was the immunoSEQ multiplex PCR assay. The source is immuneACCESS, and TCRdb retained only in-frame sequences with V and J called. Part of the clones is not carried over; for the studies checked, unresolved V genes explain less than half of this, and the remainder is unexplained. The sample includes a few hundred thousand clones, with 88% observed a single time. The ten largest clonotypes hold 1.5% to 2% of the sample. The sequencing sample was made of peripheral blood. The receptors derive from a woman aged 25 to 39 with COVID-19, enrolled during active disease.

The V and J genes are TRBV7-2 and TRBJ1-2; D may be TRBD1 (6 bases). CDR1 is SGHTA, CDR2 FQGNSA, per germline. The length of the CDR3 is 16 residues. V was cut by 3 bases and J by 7 bases, with 21 bases left in between. Here the CDR3 reads CASSLGPGGGAGGYTF. CDR3 coding DNA: TGTGCCAGCAGCTTGGGACCCGGCGGGGGCGCGGGTGGCTACACCTTC.

This clone was found once. The rearrangement links TRBV14 to TRBJ2-3; D is perhaps TRBD2 (7 bases). This CDR3 spans 15 amino acids. Germline-derived CDR1 and CDR2 are SGHDN and FVKESK. Deletions cut 8 bases from V and 5 bases from J, with 20 bases between. DNA for the CDR3: TGTGCCAGCGGTATGGGGGGGGCCGCAAGAGATACGCAGTATTTT. This sequence encodes CASGMGGAARDTQYF.

The chain links TRBV9 to TRBJ2-3; 15 bases agree with TRBD2. V shed 3 bases, J shed 0 bases, and the junction held 8 bases outside the gene matches. There are 19 residues in the CDR3. Germline V gives CDR1 SGDLS, CDR2 YYNGEE. CDR3 nucleotide sequence: TGTGCCAGCAGCGCGGGACTAGCGGGGGGAACCGCTAGCACAGATACGCAGTATTTT. Translating gives CASSAGLAGGTASTDTQYF.

The chain recombines TRBV27 with TRBJ1-2, with a weak D call TRBD1 (6 bases). CDR3 length equals 13 residues. V was pared by 8 bases and J by 7 bases, with 17 bases between. Germline loops: CDR1 MNHEY, CDR2 SMNVEV (reference sequence). CDR3 nucleotide sequence: TGTGCCAGCTCGGGGGGCGGGATGTCTGGCTACACCTTC. Amino acid sequence: CASSGGGMSGYTF.